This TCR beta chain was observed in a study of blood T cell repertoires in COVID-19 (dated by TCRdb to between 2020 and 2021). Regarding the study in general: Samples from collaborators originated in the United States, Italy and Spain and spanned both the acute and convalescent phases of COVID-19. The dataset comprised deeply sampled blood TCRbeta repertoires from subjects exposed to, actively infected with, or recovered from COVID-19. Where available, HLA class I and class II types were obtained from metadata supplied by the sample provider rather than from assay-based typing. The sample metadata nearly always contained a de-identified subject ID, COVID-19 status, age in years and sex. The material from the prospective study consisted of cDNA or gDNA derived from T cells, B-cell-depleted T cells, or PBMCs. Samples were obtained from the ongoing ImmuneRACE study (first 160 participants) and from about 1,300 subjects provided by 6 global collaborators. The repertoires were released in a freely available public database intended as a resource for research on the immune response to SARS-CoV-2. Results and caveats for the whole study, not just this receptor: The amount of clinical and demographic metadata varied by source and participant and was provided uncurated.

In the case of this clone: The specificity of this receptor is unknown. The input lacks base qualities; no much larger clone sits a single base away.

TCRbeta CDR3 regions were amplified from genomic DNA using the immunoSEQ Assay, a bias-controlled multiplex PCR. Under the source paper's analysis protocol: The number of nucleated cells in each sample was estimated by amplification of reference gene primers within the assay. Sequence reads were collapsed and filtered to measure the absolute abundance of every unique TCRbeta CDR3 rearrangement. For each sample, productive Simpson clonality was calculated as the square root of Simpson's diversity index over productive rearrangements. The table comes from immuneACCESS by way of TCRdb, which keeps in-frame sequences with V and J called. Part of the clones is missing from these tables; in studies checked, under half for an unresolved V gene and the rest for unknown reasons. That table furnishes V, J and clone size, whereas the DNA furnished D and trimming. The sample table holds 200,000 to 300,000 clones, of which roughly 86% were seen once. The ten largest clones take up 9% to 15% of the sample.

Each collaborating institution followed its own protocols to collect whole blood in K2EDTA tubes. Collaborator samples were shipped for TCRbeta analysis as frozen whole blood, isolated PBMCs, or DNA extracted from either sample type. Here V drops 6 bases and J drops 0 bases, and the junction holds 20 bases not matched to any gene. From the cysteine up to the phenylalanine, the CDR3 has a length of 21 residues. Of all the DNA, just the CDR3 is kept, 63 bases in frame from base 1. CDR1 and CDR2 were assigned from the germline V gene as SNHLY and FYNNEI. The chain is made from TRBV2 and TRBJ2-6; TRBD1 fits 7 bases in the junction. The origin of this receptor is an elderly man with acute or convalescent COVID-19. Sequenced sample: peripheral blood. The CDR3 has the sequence CASSLPSPKGGLSSGANVLTF. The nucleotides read TGTGCCAGCAGCCTACCCTCGCCCAAAGGGGGCCTCTCCTCTGGGGCCAACGTCCTGACTTTC.